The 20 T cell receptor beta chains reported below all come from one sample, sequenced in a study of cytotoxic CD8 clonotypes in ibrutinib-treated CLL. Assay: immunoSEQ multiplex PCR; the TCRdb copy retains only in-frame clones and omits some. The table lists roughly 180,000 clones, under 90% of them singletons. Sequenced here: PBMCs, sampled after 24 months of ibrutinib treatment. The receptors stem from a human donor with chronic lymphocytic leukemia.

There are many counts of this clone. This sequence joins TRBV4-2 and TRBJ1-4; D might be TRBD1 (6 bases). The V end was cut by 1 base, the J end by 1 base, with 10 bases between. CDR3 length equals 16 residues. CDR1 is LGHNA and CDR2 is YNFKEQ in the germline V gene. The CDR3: CASSQGGQLTNEKLFF. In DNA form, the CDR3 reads TGTGCCAGCAGCCAAGGTGGACAGCTAACTAATGAAAAACTGTTTTTT.

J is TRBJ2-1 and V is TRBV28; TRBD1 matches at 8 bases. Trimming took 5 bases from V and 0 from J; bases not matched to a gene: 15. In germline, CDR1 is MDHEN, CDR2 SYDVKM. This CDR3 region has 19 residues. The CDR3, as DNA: TGTGCCAGCAGTGCGACAGGGGAGCTCGGGTGGGGCTCCTACAATGAGCAGTTCTTC. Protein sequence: CASSATGELGWGSYNEQFF. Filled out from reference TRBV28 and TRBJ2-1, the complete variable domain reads DVKVTQSSRYLVKRTGEKVFLECVQDMDHENMFWYRQDPGLGLRLIYFSYDVKMKEKGDIPEGYSVSREKKERFSLILESASTNQTSMYLCASSATGELGWGSYNEQFFGPGTRLTVL.

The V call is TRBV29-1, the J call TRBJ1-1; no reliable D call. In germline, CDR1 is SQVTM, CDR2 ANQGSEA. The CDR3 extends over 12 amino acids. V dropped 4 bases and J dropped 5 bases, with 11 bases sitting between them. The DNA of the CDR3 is TGCAGCGTTGTAAAGGGCAGGACTGAAGCTTTCTTT. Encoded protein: CSVVKGRTEAFF.

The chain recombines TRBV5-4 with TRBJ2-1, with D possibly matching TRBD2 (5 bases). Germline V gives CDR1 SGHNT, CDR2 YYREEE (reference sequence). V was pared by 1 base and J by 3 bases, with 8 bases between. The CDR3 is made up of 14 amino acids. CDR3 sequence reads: CASSLSGVYNEQFF. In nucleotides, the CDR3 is TGTGCCAGCAGCTTGAGCGGAGTCTACAATGAGCAGTTCTTC.

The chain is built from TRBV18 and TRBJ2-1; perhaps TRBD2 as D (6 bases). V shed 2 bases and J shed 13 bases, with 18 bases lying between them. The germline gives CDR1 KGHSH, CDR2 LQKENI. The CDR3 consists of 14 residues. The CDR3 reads CASSPGIAVSHQFF. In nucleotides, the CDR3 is TGTGCCAGCTCACCAGGAATAGCGGTCTCCCATCAGTTCTTC.

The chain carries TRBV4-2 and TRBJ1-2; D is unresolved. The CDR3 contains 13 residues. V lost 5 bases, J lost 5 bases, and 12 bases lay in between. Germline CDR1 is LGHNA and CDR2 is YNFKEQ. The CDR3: CASSFLTAYGYTF. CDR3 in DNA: TGTGCCAGCAGCTTCCTGACTGCATATGGCTACACCTTC.

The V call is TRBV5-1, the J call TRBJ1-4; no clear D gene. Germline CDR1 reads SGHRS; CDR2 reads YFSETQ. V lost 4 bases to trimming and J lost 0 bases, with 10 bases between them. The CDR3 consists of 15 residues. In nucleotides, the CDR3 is TGCGCCAGCAGCGCAGCCGATGCAACTAATGAAAAACTGTTTTTT. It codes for CASSAADATNEKLFF.

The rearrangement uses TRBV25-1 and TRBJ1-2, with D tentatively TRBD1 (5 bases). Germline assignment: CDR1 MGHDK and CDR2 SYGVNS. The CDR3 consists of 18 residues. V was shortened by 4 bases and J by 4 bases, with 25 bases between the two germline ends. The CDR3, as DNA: TGTGCCAGCAGTGCGAACCCCGGGACTCTCTATTCCCTCTATGGCTACACCTTC. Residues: CASSANPGTLYSLYGYTF.

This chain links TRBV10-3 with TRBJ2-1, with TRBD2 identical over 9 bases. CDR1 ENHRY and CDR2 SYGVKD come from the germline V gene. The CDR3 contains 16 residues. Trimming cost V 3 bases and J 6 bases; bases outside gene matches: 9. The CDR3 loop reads CAISDPRAGGFNEQFF. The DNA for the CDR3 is TGTGCCATCAGTGACCCCCGGGCGGGAGGGTTCAATGAGCAGTTCTTC.

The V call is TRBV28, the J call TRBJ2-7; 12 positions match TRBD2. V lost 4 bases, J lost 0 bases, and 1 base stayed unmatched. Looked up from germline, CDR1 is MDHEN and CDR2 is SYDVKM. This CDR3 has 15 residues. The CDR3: CASSWTSGNSYEQYF. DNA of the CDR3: TGTGCCAGCAGTTGGACTAGCGGGAACTCCTACGAGCAGTACTTC.

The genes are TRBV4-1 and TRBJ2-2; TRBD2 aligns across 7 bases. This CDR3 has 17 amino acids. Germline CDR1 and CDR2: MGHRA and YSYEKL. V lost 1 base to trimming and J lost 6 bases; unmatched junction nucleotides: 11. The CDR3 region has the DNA TGCGCCAGCAGCCAAGGGGAGGGGCAGGGTAAGGCCGGGGAGCTGTTTTTT. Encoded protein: CASSQGEGQGKAGELFF.

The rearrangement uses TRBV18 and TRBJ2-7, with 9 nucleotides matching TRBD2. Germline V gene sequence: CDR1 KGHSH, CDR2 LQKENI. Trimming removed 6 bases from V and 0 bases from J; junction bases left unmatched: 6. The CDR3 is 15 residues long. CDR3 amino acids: CASSVAGDFSYEQYF. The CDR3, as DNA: TGTGCCAGCTCCGTAGCGGGAGATTTCTCCTACGAGCAGTACTTC. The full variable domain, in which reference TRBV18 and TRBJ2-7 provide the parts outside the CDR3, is NAGVMQNPRHLVRRRGQEARLRCSPMKGHSHVYWYRQLPEEGLKFMVYLQKENIIDESGMPKERFSAEFPKEGPSILRIQQVVRGDSAAYFCASSVAGDFSYEQYFGPGTRLTVT.

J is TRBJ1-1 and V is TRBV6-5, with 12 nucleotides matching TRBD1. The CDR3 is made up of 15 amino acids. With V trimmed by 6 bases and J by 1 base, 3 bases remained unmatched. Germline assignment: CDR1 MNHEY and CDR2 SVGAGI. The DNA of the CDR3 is TGTGCCAGCAGGCCGGGACAGGGGGCGAACACTGAAGCTTTCTTT. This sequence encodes CASRPGQGANTEAFF.

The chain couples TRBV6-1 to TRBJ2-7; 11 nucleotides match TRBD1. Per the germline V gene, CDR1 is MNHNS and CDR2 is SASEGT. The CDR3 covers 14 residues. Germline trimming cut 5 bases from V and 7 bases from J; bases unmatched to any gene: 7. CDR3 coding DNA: TGTGCCAGCAGTTCGGACAGGGGGCTGGGGGAGCAGTACTTC. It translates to CASSSDRGLGEQYF.

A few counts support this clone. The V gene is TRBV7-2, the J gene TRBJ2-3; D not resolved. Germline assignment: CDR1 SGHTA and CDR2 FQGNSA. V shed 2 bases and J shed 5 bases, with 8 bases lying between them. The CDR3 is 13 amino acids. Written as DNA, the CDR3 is TGTGCCAGCAGCTTAATCAAGGGAGATACGCAGTATTTT. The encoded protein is CASSLIKGDTQYF.

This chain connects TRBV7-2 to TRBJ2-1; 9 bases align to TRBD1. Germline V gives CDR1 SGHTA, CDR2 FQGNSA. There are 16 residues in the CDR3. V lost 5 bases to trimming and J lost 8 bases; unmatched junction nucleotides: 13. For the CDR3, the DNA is TGTGCCAGCAGCCGAAGATGGGACAGGGATGTGTATGAGCAGTTCTTC. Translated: CASSRRWDRDVYEQFF. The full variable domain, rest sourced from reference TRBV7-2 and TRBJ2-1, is GAGVSQSPSNKVTEKGKDVELRCDPISGHTALYWYRQSLGQGLEFLIYFQGNSAPDKSGLPSDRFSAERTGGSVSTLTIQRTQQEDSAVYLCASSRRWDRDVYEQFFGPGTRLTVL.

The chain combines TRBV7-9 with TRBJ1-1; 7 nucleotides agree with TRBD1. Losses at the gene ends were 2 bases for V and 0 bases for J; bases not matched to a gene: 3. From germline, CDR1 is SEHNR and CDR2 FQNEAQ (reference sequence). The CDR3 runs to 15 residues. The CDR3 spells CASSLRTGLNTEAFF. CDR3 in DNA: TGTGCCAGCAGCTTACGGACAGGATTGAACACTGAAGCTTTCTTT.

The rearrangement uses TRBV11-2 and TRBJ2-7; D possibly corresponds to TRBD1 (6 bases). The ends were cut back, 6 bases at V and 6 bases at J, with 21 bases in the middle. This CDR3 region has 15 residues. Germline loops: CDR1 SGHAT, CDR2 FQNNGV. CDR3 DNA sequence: TGTGCCAGCAGTCTTCCGAACAGACAGGTCTCCGAGCAGTACTTC. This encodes CASSLPNRQVSEQYF.

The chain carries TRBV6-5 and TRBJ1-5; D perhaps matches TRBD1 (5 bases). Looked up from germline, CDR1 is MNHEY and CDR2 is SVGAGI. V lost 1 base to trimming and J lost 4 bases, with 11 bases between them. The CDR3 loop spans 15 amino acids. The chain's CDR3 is CASSYYWGGNQPQHF. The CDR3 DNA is TGTGCCAGCAGTTACTACTGGGGGGGGAATCAGCCCCAGCATTTT.

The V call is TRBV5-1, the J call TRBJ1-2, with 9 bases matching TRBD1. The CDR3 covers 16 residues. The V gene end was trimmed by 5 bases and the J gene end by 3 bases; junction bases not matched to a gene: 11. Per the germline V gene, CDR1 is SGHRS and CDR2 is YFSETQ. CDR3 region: CASSRPGTGRDYGYTF. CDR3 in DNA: TGCGCCAGCAGTCGCCCCGGGACAGGGAGGGACTATGGCTACACCTTC.